This T cell receptor (beta chain) is drawn from a study of T cell responses to AZD1222 COVID-19 vaccine. Comments on this clone: Its antigen remains unknown.

The CDR3 sequence is 13 residues long. Germline V gene data show CDR1 as MDHEN and CDR2 as SYDVKM. Trimming removed 5 bases from V and 2 bases from J, with 9 bases in between. Regarding the study as a whole: Repertoire sampling happened only post peak T cell response.

Profiled with immunoSEQ multiplex PCR; TCRdb holds only in-frame clones, not every one. The profile shows about 130,000 clones, 92% of them singletons. Here the sequenced sample was peripheral blood, taken 28 days after the second AZD1222 dose. This clonotype was sampled from an adult who received the AZD1222 COVID-19 vaccine. The J gene is TRBJ1-2, the V gene TRBV28, with D perhaps matching TRBD1 (5 bases). The CDR3 nucleotides read TGTGCCAGCAGTGCGGGGGGGAACTATGGCTACACCTTC. Encoded protein: CASSAGGNYGYTF.